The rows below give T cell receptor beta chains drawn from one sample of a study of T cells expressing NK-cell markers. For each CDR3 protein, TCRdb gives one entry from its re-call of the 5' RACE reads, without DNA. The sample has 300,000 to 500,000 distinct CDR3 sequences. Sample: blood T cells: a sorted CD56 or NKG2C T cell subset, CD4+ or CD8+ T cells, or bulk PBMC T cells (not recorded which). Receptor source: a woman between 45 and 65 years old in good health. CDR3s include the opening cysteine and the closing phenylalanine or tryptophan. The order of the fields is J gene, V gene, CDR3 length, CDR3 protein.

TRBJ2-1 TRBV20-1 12 CSARGPGNEQFF
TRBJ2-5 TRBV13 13 CASSFRAQETQYF
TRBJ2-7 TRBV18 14 CASSPALLGNEQYF
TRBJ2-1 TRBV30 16 CAWSVLRTKGRFEQFF
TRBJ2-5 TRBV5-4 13 CASSLNSGETQYF
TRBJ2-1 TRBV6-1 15 CASAPGQGDYNEQFF
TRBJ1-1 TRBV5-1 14 CASSSLTKNTEAFF
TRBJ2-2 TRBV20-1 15 CSATQTSGSIGELFF
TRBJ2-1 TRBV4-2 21 CASSQDGGTGLAGRSYNEQFF
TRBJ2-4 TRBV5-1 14 CASSGGPLERIQYF
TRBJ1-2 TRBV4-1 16 CASSQEGGQGYYGYTF
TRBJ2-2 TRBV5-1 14 CASRGYRDGGELFF
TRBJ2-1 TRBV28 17 CASSPGTGLTFLNEQFF
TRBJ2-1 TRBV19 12 CASSGRNNEQFF
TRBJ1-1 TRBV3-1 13 CASTTGRNTEAFF
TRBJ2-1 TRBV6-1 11 CASSPLNEQFF
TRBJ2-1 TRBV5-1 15 CASSLDAGSYNEQFF
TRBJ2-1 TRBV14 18 CASSLGVAGVPGYNEQFF
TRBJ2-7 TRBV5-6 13 CASREQGTYEQYF
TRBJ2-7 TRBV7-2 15 CASRDGYAGAYEQYF
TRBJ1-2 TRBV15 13 CATSRDLEYGYTF
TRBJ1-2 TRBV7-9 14 CASSFRDREYGYTF
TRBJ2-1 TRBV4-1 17 CASSQLQGTGGRNEQFF
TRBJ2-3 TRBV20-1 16 CSARSVTSGRTDTQYF
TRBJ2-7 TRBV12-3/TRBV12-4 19 CASSLALRGLRVSAYEQYF
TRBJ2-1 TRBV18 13 CASSPPTPNEQFF
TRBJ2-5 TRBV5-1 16 CASSTRLAVAQETQYF
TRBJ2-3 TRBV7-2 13 CASTRQNTDTQYF
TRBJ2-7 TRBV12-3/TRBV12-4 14 CASSPGTTRYEQYF
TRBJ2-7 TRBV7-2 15 CASSLETSGSHEQYF
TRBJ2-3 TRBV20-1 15 CSARDAEKGSDTQYF
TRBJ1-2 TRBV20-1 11 CSLYGGGGYTF
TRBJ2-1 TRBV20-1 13 CSATDYPLNEQFF
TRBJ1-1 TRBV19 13 CASRRSGVPEAFF
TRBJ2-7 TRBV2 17 CASSVTSGRVLSYEQYF
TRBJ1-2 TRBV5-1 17 CASSAEPTRQGNYGYTF
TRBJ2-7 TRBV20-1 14 CSAGGDTQNHGQYF
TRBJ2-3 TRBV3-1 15 CASSRELAGGDTQYF
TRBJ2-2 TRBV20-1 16 CSARKQGQTVTGELFF
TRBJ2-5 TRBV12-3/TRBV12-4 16 CASTTSGRPNRETQYF